This TCR beta chain was found in a study of T cell clones after liver transplantation. Some clones are missing from TCRdb's copy, which holds only in-frame ones; the method was immunoSEQ multiplex PCR. The sample includes about 75,000 clones, 90% of them seen just once. The sequences come from CD4+ T cells from blood, collected before liver transplant. This receptor was taken from a human donor who received a liver transplant.

The CDR3 loop is CASSWGISGSPNTQYF. Written as DNA, the CDR3 is TGTGCCAGCAGTTGGGGGATTAGCGGGAGTCCAAATACGCAGTATTTT. V usage is TRBV6-5 and J usage is TRBJ2-3; the match to TRBD2 covers 9 bases. This CDR3 comprises 16 residues. Trimming removed 4 bases from V and 7 bases from J; junction bases left unmatched: 12. Germline CDR1 MNHEY, CDR2 SVGAGI.